The rows below give T cell receptor beta chains drawn from one sample of a study of blood T cell repertoires in COVID-19. Only in-frame clones appear in the TCRdb table, and some are missing; sequencing was by immunoSEQ multiplex PCR. The sample holds about 190,000 clones, around 85% seen once. Sequencing was carried out using PBMCs or T cells enriched from blood (not recorded which). These receptors were obtained from a woman between 25 and 40 years old who had recovered from COVID-19. Both conserved end residues are trimmed from each CDR3.

J	V	CDR3
TRBJ2-3	TRBV9	ASSRTSSTDTQY
TRBJ1-1	TRBV28	ASSQGALNTEAF
TRBJ2-5	TRBV11-2	ASSLRQVETQY
TRBJ1-5	TRBV5-3	ARIRGYNQPQH
TRBJ2-1	TRBV11-2	ASSPYAGTGGPGQF
TRBJ1-2	TRBV19	ATGRGVGGYT
TRBJ1-1	TRBV28	ASSLVQANTEAF
TRBJ1-2	TRBV7-8	ASSPDRLSYGYT
TRBJ2-7	TRBV11-2	ASSLVGGLSYEQY
TRBJ1-5	TRBV5-3	ARRRYSNQPQH
TRBJ1-2	TRBV2	ASSTPYGYT
TRBJ2-2	TRBV5-1	ASSWNPWTSGSPRGHTGELF
TRBJ2-7	TRBV5-1	ASSLVTSGSWDEQY
TRBJ2-1	TRBV5-1	ASSPTSGSRYEQF
TRBJ2-2	TRBV7-7	ASSRGAGNTGELF
TRBJ1-5	TRBV7-9	ASSLASRQGGNQPQH
TRBJ1-4	TRBV5-6	ASSLVWQGGKDEKLF
TRBJ2-3	TRBV30	AWSGMGAGVADTQY
TRBJ1-1	TRBV7-2	ASSLASDGTEAF
TRBJ1-2	TRBV7-8	ASTATGQGAGGYT
TRBJ2-3	TRBV10-3	AISDLAGVTDTQY
TRBJ1-5	TRBV3-1/TRBV3-2	ASSQDPGASQPQH
TRBJ2-3	TRBV25-1	ASSSPVGTDTQY
TRBJ2-1	TRBV24-1	ATSGGRQSSYNEQF
TRBJ1-2	TRBV14	ASSQDIAGGYT
TRBJ2-3	TRBV2	ASSRDRGTDTQY
TRBJ1-6	TRBV6-5	ASSGTAYNSPLH
TRBJ2-7	TRBV29-1	SVSGTGNYEQY